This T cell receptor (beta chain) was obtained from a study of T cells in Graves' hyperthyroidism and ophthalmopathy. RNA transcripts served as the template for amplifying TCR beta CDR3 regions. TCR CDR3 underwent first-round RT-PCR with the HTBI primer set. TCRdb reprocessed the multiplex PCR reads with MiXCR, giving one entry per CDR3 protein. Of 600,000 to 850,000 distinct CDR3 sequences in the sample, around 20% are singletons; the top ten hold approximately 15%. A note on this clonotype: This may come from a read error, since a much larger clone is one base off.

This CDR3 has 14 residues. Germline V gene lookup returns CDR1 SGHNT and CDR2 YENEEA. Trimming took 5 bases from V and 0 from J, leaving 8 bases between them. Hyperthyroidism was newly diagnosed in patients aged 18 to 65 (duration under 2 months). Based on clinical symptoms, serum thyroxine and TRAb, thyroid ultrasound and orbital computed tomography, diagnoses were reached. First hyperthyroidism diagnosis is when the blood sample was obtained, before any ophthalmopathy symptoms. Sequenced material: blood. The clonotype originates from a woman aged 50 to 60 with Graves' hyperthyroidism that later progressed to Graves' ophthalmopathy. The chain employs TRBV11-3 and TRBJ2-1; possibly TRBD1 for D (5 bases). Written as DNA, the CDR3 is TGTGCCAGCAGCCCGGACAACTCCTACAATGAGCAGTTCTTC. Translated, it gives CASSPDNSYNEQFF.